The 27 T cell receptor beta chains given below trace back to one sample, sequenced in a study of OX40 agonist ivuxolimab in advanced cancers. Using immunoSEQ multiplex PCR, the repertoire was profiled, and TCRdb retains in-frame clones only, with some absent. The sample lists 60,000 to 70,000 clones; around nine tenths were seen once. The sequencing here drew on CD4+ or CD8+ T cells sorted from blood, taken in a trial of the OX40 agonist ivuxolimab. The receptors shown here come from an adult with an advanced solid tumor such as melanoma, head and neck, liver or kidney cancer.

The CDR3 here is CASSLGSQAPGTEAFF. The CDR3 nucleotides are TGTGCCAGCAGCTTAGGGTCCCAAGCCCCGGGAACTGAAGCTTTCTTT. The genes are TRBV7-6 and TRBJ1-1; D call uncertain. The CDR3 runs 16 residues. Trimming stripped 1 base from V and 5 bases from J, with 17 bases between. Germline V lookup: CDR1 SGHVS, CDR2 FNYEAQ.

The CDR3 DNA sequence: TGCAGCGTTGTAACGGTAGGGACGGCCTATGGCTACACCTTC. Its protein product is CSVVTVGTAYGYTF. The V gene is TRBV29-1, the J gene TRBJ1-2; perhaps TRBD1 as D (5 bases). V gave up 4 bases and J gave up 4 bases, with 16 bases separating them. Per the germline V gene, CDR1 is SQVTM and CDR2 is ANQGSEA. The CDR3 spans 14 residues.

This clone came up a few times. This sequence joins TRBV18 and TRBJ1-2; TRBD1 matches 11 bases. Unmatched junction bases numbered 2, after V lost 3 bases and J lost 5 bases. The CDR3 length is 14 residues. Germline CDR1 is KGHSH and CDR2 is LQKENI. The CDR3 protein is CASSPGTGGYGYTF. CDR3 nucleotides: TGTGCCAGCTCACCCGGGACAGGGGGGTATGGCTACACCTTC.

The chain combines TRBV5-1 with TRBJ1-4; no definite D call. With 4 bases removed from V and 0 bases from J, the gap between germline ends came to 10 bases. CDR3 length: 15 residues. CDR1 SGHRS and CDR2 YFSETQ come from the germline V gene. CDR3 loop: CASSGGRPTNEKLFF. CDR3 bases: TGCGCCAGCAGCGGAGGGCGTCCAACTAATGAAAAACTGTTTTTT.

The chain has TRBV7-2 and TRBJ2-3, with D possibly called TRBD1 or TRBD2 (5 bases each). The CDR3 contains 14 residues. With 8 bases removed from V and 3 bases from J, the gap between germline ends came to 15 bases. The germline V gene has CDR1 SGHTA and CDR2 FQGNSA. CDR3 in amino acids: CASGRGWGTDTQYF. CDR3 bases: TGTGCCAGCGGCCGCGGCTGGGGGACAGATACGCAGTATTTT.

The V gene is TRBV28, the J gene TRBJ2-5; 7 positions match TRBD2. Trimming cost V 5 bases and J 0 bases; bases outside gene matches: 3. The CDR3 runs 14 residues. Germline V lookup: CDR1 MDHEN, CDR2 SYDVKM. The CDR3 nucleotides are TGTGCCAGCAGTAAGACTAGCCACCAAGAGACCCAGTACTTC. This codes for CASSKTSHQETQYF. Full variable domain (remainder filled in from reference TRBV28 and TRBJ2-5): DVKVTQSSRYLVKRTGEKVFLECVQDMDHENMFWYRQDPGLGLRLIYFSYDVKMKEKGDIPEGYSVSREKKERFSLILESASTNQTSMYLCASSKTSHQETQYFGPGTRLLVL.

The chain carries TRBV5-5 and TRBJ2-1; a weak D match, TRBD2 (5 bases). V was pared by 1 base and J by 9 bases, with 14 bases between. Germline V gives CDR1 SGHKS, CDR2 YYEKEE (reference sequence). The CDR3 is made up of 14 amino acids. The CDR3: CASSLFTGLGEQFF. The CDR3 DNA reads TGTGCCAGCAGCTTGTTTACGGGGTTAGGTGAGCAGTTCTTC.

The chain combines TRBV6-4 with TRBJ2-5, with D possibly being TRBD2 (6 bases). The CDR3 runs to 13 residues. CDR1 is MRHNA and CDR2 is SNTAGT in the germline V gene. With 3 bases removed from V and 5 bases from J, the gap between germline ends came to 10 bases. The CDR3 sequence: CASSEREGETQYF. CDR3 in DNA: TGTGCCAGCAGTGAGCGGGAAGGGGAGACCCAGTACTTC.

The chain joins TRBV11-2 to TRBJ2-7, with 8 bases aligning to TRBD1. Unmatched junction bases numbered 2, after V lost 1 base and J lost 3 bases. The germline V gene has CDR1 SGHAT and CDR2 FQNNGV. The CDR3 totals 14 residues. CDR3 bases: TGTGCCAGCAGCTTAGGGACAGGGATCTACGAGCAGTACTTC. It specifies CASSLGTGIYEQYF.

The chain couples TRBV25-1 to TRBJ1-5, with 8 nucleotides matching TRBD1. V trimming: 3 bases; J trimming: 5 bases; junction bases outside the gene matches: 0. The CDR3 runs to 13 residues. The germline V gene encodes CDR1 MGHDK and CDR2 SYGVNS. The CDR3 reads CASSETGDQPQHF. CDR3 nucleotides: TGTGCCAGCAGTGAGACAGGGGATCAGCCCCAGCATTTT.

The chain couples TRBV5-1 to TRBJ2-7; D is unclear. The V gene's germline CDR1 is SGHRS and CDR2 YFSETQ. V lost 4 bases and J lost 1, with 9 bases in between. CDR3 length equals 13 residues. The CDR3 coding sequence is TGCGCCAGCAGCCCCGGCCAATCCTACGAGCAGTACTTC. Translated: CASSPGQSYEQYF.

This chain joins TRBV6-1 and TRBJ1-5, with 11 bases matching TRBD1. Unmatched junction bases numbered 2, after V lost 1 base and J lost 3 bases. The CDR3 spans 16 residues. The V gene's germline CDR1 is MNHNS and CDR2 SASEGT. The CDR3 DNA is TGTGCCAGCAGTGAAGGGACAGGGGGCTCCAATCAGCCCCAGCATTTT. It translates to CASSEGTGGSNQPQHF.

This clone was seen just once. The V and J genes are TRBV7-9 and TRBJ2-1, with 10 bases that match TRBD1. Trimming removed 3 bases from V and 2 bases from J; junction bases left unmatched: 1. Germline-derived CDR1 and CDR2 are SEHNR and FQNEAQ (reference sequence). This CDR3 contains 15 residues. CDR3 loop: CASSLDRGAYNEQFF. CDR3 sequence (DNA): TGTGCCAGCAGCTTGGACAGGGGGGCCTACAATGAGCAGTTCTTC.

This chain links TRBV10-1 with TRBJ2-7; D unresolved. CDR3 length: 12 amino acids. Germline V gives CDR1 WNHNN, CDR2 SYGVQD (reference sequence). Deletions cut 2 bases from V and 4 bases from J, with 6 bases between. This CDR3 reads CASSEDKYEQYF. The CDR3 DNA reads TGCGCCAGCAGTGAGGATAAATACGAGCAGTACTTC.

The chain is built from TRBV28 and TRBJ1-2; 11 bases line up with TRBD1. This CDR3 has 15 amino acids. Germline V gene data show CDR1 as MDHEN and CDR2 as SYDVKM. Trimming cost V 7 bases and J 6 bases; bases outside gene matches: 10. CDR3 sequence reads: CASIPQGQGVHGYTF. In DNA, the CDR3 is TGTGCCAGCATCCCTCAGGGACAGGGGGTCCATGGCTACACCTTC.

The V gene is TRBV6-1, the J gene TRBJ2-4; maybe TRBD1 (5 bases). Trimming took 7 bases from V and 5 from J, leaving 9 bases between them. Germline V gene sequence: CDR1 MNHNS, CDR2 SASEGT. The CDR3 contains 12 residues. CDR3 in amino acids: CASMKTENIQYF. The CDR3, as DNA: TGTGCCAGCATGAAGACAGAAAACATTCAGTACTTC.

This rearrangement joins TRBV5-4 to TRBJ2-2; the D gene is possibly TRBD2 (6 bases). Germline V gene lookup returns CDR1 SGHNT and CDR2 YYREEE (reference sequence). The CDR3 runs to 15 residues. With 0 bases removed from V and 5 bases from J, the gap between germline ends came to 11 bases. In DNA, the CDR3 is TGTGCCAGCAGCTTGGATGGGGGAGGAACCGGGGAGCTGTTTTTT. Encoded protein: CASSLDGGGTGELFF.

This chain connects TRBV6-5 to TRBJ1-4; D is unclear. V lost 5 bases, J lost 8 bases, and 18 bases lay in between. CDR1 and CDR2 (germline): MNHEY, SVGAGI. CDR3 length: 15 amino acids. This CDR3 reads CASSRGRLNEEKLFF. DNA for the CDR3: TGTGCCAGCAGTCGAGGACGGCTTAATGAGGAAAAACTGTTTTTT.

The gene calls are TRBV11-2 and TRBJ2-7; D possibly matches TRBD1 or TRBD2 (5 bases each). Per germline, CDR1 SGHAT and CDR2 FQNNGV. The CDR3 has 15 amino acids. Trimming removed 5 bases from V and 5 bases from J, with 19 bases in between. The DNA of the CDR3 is TGTGCCAGCAGCACGGGTCTTGGGGGAACGGACGAGCAGTACTTC. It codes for CASSTGLGGTDEQYF. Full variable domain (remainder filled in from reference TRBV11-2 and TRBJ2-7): EAGVAQSPRYKIIEKRQSVAFWCNPISGHATLYWYQQILGQGPKLLIQFQNNGVVDDSQLPKDRFSAERLKGVDSTLKIQPAKLEDSAVYLCASSTGLGGTDEQYFGPGTRLTVT.

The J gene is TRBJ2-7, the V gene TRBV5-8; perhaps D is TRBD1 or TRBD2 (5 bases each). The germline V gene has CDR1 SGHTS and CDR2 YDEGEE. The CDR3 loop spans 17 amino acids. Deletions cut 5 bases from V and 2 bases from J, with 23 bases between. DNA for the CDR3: TGTGCCAGCAGATGGACAAGGGACCCCTCACGAACCTACGAGCAGTACTTC. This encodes CASRWTRDPSRTYEQYF.

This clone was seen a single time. CDR3 in amino acids: CASPNSTGDHTEAFF. The CDR3 nucleotides are TGCGCCAGCCCCAACTCGACAGGGGATCACACTGAAGCTTTCTTT. The chain couples TRBV23-1 to TRBJ1-1; 8 nucleotides agree with TRBD1. TRBV23-1 is designated an ORF whose function remains uncertain. Trimming at V came to 8 bases and at J to 3 bases, leaving 11 bases not matched to a gene. CDR3 length: 15 amino acids.

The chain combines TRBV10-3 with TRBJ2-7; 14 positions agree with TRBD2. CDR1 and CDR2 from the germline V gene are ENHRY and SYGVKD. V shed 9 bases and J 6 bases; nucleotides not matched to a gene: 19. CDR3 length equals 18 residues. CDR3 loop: CAMNLGTSGSYLLGEQYF. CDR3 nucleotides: TGTGCCATGAACCTAGGGACTAGCGGGAGTTACCTCCTCGGCGAGCAGTACTTC.

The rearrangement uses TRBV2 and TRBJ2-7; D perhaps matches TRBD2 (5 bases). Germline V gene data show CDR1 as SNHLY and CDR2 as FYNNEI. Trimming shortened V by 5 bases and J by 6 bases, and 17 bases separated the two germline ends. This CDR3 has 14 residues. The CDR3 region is CASSNQRSGSEQYF. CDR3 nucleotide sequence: TGTGCCAGCAGTAACCAGAGGAGCGGAAGCGAGCAGTACTTC.

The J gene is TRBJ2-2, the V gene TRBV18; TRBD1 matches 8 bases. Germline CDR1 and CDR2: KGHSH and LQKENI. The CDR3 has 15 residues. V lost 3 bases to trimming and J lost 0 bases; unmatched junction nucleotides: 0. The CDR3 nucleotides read TGTGCCAGCTCACCGACAGGGGCGAACACCGGGGAGCTGTTTTTT. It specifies CASSPTGANTGELFF.

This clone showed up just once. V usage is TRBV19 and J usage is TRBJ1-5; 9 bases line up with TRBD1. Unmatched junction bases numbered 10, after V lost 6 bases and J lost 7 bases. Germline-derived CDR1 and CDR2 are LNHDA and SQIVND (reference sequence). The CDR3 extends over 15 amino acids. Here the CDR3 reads CASSAGTGLLQPQHF. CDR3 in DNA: TGTGCCAGTAGCGCCGGGACAGGGTTGTTACAGCCCCAGCATTTT.

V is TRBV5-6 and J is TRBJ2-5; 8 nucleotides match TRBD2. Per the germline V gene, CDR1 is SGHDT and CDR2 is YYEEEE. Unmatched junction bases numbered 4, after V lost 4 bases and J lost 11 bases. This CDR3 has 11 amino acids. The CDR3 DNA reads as TGTGCCAGCAGCGTAGGGACTAGTCAGTACTTC. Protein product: CASSVGTSQYF.

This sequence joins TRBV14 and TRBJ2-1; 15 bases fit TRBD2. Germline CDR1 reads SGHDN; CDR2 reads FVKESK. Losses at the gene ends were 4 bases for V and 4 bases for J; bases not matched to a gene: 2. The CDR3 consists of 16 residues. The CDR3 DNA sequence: TGTGCCAGCAGCCTAGGGACTAGCGGGGGGTACAATGAGCAGTTCTTC. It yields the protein CASSLGTSGGYNEQFF. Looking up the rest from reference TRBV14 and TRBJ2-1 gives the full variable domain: EAGVTQFPSHSVIEKGQTVTLRCDPISGHDNLYWYRRVMGKEIKFLLHFVKESKQDESGMPNNRFLAERTGGTYSTLKVQPAELEDSGVYFCASSLGTSGGYNEQFFGPGTRLTVL.